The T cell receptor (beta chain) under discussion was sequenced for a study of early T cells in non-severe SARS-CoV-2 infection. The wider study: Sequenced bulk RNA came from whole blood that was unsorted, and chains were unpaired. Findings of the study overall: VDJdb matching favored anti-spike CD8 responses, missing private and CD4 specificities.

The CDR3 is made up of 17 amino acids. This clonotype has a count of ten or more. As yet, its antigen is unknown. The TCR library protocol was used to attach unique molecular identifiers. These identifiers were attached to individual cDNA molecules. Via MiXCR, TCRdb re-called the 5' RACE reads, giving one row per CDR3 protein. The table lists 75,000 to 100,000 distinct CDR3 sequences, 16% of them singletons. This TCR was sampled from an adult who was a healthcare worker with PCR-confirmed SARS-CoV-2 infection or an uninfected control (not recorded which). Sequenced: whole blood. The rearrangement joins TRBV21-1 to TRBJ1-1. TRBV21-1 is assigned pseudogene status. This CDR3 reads CASSTYTEEEMNTEAFF. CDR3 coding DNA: TGTGCCAGCAGCACCTACACAGAGGAAGAAATGAACACTGAAGCTTTCTTT.